What follows describes a single TCR beta chain. The antigen remains undetermined. Germline loops: CDR1 SGHNT, CDR2 YENEEA. There are 16 residues in the CDR3. V was cut by 2 bases and J by 4 bases, with 14 bases left in between. The entry originates in a study of shared clonotypes between healthy human individuals. Study findings and constraints: All-four-donor shared clonotypes had higher generation probabilities than non-shared clonotypes did. Sample collection involved blood only; tissue repertoires are likely different.

Clones were read by immunoSEQ multiplex PCR, and TCRdb kept only the in-frame ones, dropping some. The sample has 950,000 to 1,300,000 clones, more than 60% seen once. The clonotype comes from a young man in good health. The V gene is TRBV11-3, the J gene TRBJ2-2; D is unclear. The specimen was memory CD4+ T cells sorted from blood. Subset of the sample: CD45RA-negative fraction. The CDR3 loop reads CASSLRRLGITGELFF. The CDR3 DNA reads TGTGCCAGCAGCTTAAGAAGGTTGGGAATCACCGGGGAGCTGTTTTTT.